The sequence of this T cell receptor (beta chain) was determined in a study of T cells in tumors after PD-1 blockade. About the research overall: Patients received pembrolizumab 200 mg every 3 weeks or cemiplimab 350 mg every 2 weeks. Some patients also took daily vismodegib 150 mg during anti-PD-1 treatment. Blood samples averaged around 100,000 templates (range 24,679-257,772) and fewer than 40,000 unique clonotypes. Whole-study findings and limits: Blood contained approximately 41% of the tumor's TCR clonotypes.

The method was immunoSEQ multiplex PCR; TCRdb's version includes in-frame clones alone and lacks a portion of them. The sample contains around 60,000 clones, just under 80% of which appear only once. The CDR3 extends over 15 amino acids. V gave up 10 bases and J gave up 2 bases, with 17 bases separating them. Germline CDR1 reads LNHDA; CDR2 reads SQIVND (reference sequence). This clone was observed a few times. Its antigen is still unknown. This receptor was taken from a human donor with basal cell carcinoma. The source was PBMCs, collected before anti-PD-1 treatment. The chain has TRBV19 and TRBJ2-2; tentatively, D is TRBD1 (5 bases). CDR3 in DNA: TGTGCCACCGATAGGTCGACAGCCAACACCGGGGAGCTGTTTTTT. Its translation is CATDRSTANTGELFF.